A selection of T cell receptor beta chains follows, all from one sample in a study of blood T cells in healthy people across ages. MiXCR, run by TCRdb on the 5' RACE reads, gives a single entry per CDR3 protein. The sample has about 690,000 distinct CDR3 sequences, around 41% seen once; the top ten hold about 32%. Sequenced sample: blood. Source of these receptors: an older man in good health. CDR3s include the opening cysteine and the closing phenylalanine or tryptophan. D genes are given only for firm matches. A row's size may be missing; if present it is once, few, many or a size class.

d_call,j_call,clone_size,v_call,cdr3_aa,cdr3_nt
.,TRBJ1-2,few,TRBV27,CASSLRSGSYGYTF,TGTGCCAGCAGTTTAAGGTCAGGCAGCTATGGCTACACCTTC
.,TRBJ2-7,.,TRBV2,CASSEWSYEQYF,TGTGCCAGCAGTGAATGGTCCTACGAGCAGTACTTC
.,TRBJ2-6,few,TRBV7-3,CASSSPGIGRGGANVLTF,TGTGCCAGCAGCTCCCCCGGGATCGGCCGAGGAGGGGCCAACGTCCTGACTTTC
TRBD1,TRBJ1-5,.,TRBV20-1,CSARDPGTGVNQPQHF,TGCAGTGCTAGGGATCCAGGGACAGGCGTCAATCAGCCCCAGCATTTT
.,TRBJ2-3,.,TRBV6-1,CASKDRYNTDTQYF,TGTGCCAGCAAAGACCGGTACAACACAGATACGCAGTATTTT
.,TRBJ2-3,.,TRBV7-2,CASSITGQGLDTQYF,TGTGCCAGCAGCATCACTGGGCAGGGGTTAGATACGCAGTATTTT
.,TRBJ2-5,once,TRBV5-1,CASSLVGVSYNEQYF,TGCGCCAGCAGCTTGGTCGGGGTATCCTACAATGAGCAGTACTTC
TRBD2,TRBJ2-6,few,TRBV7-6,CASSLVGTSGIGANVLTF,TGTGCCAGCAGCTTAGTGGGGACTAGCGGGATTGGGGCCAACGTCCTGACTTTC
.,TRBJ2-3,.,TRBV15,CATSREEVTTDTQYF,TGTGCCACCAGCAGAGAGGAAGTAACCACAGATACGCAGTATTTT
.,TRBJ1-4,.,TRBV29-1,CSAGSEGSEKLFF,TGCAGCGCTGGGTCGGAGGGGAGTGAAAAACTGTTTTTT
.,TRBJ1-6,few,TRBV6-1,CASSEPRSVSYNSPLHF,TGTGCCAGCAGTGAACCCCGGAGTGTCTCCTATAATTCACCCCTCCACTTT
.,TRBJ1-5,few,TRBV24-1,CATAGAGQPQHF,TGTGCCACCGCAGGGGCGGGTCAGCCCCAGCATTTT
TRBD2,TRBJ2-3,.,TRBV6-5,CASSYSAPGLARDTQYF,TGTGCCAGCAGTTATTCCGCTCCGGGACTAGCGCGAGATACGCAGTATTTT
.,TRBJ2-4,.,TRBV6-2/TRBV6-3,CASGRTKKNIQYF,TGTGCCAGCGGGCGGACTAAGAAAAACATTCAGTACTTC
TRBD1,TRBJ2-3,many,TRBV6-5,CASSFRDRHTDTQYF,TGTGCCAGCAGTTTTAGGGACAGACACACAGATACGCAGTATTTT
.,TRBJ1-1,.,TRBV7-9,CASGGGWENTEAFF,TGTGCCAGCGGCGGCGGGTGGGAGAACACTGAAGCTTTCTTT
.,TRBJ1-5,.,TRBV3-1,CASSQDPGASNQPQHF,TGTGCCAGCAGCCAAGATCCAGGGGCTAGCAATCAGCCCCAGCATTTT
.,TRBJ2-5,.,TRBV12-3/TRBV12-4,CASGREIQPRVQETQYF,TGTGCCAGCGGCCGGGAAATTCAGCCTCGAGTCCAAGAGACCCAGTACTTC
TRBD2,TRBJ2-1,.,TRBV5-5,CASSYLAGGRNEQFF,TGTGCCAGCAGCTACCTAGCGGGGGGGCGGAATGAGCAGTTCTTC
TRBD2,TRBJ2-1,many,TRBV7-2,CALVRLREAQNEQFF,TGTGCCCTGGTGAGGTTGCGGGAGGCGCAAAATGAGCAGTTCTTC
.,TRBJ2-2,few,TRBV24-1,CATSDTSDRFTGELFF,TGTGCCACCAGTGATACGAGCGACAGATTCACCGGGGAGCTGTTTTTT
TRBD1,TRBJ2-7,few,TRBV20-1,CSARRTGSEQYF,TGCAGTGCTAGACGGACAGGGAGCGAGCAGTACTTC
TRBD2,TRBJ2-3,.,TRBV7-2,CASSLSSGRLTASTDTQYF,TGTGCCAGCAGCCTCAGTAGCGGGAGGCTCACAGCTAGCACAGATACGCAGTATTTT
TRBD2,TRBJ2-5,few,TRBV7-2,CASSLGGGMETQYF,TGTGCCAGCAGCTTAGGGGGAGGGATGGAGACCCAGTACTTC
TRBD2,TRBJ2-3,.,TRBV6-2/TRBV6-3,CASSGRAGTQYF,TGTGCCAGTAGCGGGAGGGCCGGTACGCAGTATTTT
TRBD1,TRBJ2-1,.,TRBV9,CASSVEKGGVYNEQFF,TGTGCCAGCAGCGTAGAAAAAGGGGGCGTCTACAATGAGCAGTTCTTC
.,TRBJ1-2,.,TRBV4-1,CASSQEVGRSLYGYTF,TGCGCCAGCAGCCAAGAGGTTGGCAGGAGCCTCTATGGCTACACCTTC
.,TRBJ1-1,.,TRBV28,CASSVNLETEAFF,TGTGCCAGCAGTGTGAACTTAGAAACTGAAGCTTTCTTT
.,TRBJ2-5,.,TRBV6-1,CASSANDQETQYF,TGTGCCAGCAGTGCGAACGACCAAGAGACCCAGTACTTC
TRBD1,TRBJ2-5,.,TRBV27,CASSTSTGAGGETQYF,TGTGCCAGCAGTACCTCAACAGGGGCAGGGGGAGAGACCCAGTACTTC
TRBD2,TRBJ2-7,.,TRBV30,CACWSGNSYEQYF,TGTGCCTGTTGGAGCGGGAACTCCTACGAGCAGTACTTC
TRBD1,TRBJ2-5,few,TRBV20-1,CSAREAGGGETQYF,TGCAGTGCTAGAGAGGCAGGGGGCGGGGAGACCCAGTACTTC
.,TRBJ1-1,few,TRBV3-1,CASSPTVDTEAFF,TGTGCCAGCAGCCCGACAGTCGACACTGAAGCTTTCTTT
TRBD1,TRBJ2-7,few,TRBV6-2/TRBV6-3,CASSRGQDTHEQYF,TGTGCCAGCAGTAGGGGACAGGACACCCACGAGCAGTACTTC
.,TRBJ2-7,few,TRBV6-6,CASSYSGSDYYEQYF,TGTGCCAGCAGTTACTCGGGTAGCGATTACTACGAGCAGTACTTC
TRBD1,TRBJ2-7,.,TRBV6-5,CASSDRDRAYEQYF,TGTGCCAGCAGCGACCGGGACAGGGCCTACGAGCAGTACTTC
TRBD2,TRBJ2-1,.,TRBV20-1,CSAAEASGRGTDEQFF,TGCAGTGCAGCCGAGGCTAGCGGGAGGGGGACCGATGAGCAGTTCTTC
.,TRBJ1-1,.,TRBV20-1,CSAKKQGTDTEAFF,TGCAGTGCGAAAAAACAGGGTACGGACACTGAAGCTTTCTTT
.,TRBJ1-1,once,TRBV3-1,CASSQDRDTEAFF,TGTGCCAGCAGCCAAGACAGGGACACTGAAGCTTTCTTT
TRBD2,TRBJ2-5,once,TRBV7-2,CASSLGGGVVETQYF,TGTGCCAGCAGCTTAGGCGGGGGGGTAGTGGAGACCCAGTACTTC
.,TRBJ2-7,.,TRBV20-1,CSASLAPRKYEQYF,TGCAGTGCTAGTTTGGCCCCCCGGAAGTACGAGCAGTACTTC
TRBD1,TRBJ2-7,few,TRBV9,CASSLRQGSSYEQYF,TGTGCCAGCAGCCTACGACAGGGGAGCTCCTACGAGCAGTACTTC
.,TRBJ2-3,.,TRBV20-1,CSSAFRADTQYF,TGCAGTAGCGCCTTCAGGGCAGATACGCAGTATTTT
TRBD2,TRBJ2-7,.,TRBV28,CASKRGLVDYEQYF,TGTGCCAGCAAAAGGGGACTAGTAGACTACGAGCAGTACTTC
.,TRBJ2-6,.,TRBV4-3,CASSQDLGAGANVLTF,TGCGCCAGCAGCCAAGATTTAGGAGCTGGGGCCAACGTCCTGACTTTC
.,TRBJ1-2,.,TRBV30,CAWSVLGAGYGYTF,TGTGCCTGGAGTGTACTGGGGGCGGGCTATGGCTACACCTTC